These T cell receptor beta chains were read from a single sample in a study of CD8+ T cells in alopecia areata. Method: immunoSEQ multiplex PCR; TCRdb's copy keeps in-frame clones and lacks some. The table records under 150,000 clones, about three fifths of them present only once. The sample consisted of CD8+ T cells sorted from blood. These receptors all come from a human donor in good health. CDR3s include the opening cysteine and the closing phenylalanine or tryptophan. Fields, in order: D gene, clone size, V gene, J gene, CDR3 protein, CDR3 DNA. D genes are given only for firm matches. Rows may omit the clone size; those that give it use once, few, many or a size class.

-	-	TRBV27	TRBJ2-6	CASSLATGTGANVLTF	TGTGCCAGCAGTTTGGCAACAGGGACGGGGGCCAACGTCCTGACTTTC
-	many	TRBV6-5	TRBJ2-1	CASSYRDSSYNEQFF	TGTGCCAGCAGTTACCGGGACTCCTCCTACAATGAGCAGTTCTTC
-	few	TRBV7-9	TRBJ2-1	CASSPSRPDNEQFF	TGTGCCAGCAGCCCCTCTAGGCCAGACAATGAGCAGTTCTTC
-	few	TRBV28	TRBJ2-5	CASSLTRVATQYF	TGTGCCAGCAGCCTGACTAGAGTAGCTACCCAGTACTTC
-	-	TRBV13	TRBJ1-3	CASSSVRDAIYF	TGTGCCAGCAGCTCCGTGCGGGATGCCATATATTTT
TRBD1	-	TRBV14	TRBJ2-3	CASSPRDRVSTDTQYF	TGTGCCAGCAGCCCTCGGGACAGGGTGAGCACAGATACGCAGTATTTT
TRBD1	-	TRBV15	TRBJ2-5	CATSPDRGETQYF	TGTGCCACCAGCCCCGACAGGGGTGAGACCCAGTACTTC
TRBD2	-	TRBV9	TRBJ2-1	CASSPSGLTSGAYNEQFF	TGTGCCAGCAGCCCTAGCGGATTGACTAGCGGGGCCTACAATGAGCAGTTCTTC
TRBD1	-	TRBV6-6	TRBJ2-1	CASSAGTAVYNEQFF	TGTGCCAGCAGTGCCGGGACAGCGGTCTACAATGAGCAGTTCTTC
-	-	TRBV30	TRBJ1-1	CAWSVSPGEAFF	TGTGCCTGGAGTGTTAGTCCAGGTGAAGCTTTCTTT
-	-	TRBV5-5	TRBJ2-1	CASSSRSYNEQFF	TGTGCCAGCAGCTCGAGGAGCTACAATGAGCAGTTCTTC
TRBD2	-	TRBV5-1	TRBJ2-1	CASSLDFGTSGRYPFF	TGCGCCAGCAGCTTGGACTTTGGAACTAGCGGGAGGTATCCGTTCTTC
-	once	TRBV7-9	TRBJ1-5	CASSLSEVDQPQHF	TGTGCCAGCAGCTTATCGGAGGTTGATCAGCCCCAGCATTTT
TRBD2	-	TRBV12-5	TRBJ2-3	CASGYGTSGTDTQYF	TGTGCTAGTGGTTACGGGACTAGCGGAACAGATACGCAGTATTTT
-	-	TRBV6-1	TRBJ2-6	CASSEGGVGRSSGANVLTF	TGTGCCAGCAGTGAAGGTGGCGTGGGCCGTAGCTCTGGGGCCAACGTCCTGACTTTC
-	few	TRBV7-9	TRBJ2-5	CASSPPQRQETQYF	TGTGCCAGCAGCCCCCCTCAACGCCAAGAGACCCAGTACTTC
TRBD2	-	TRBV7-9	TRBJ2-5	CASSTWTSGLETQYF	TGTGCCAGCAGCACTTGGACTAGCGGACTGGAGACCCAGTACTTC
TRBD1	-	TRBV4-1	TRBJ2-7	CASSHTGTGGYEQYF	TGCGCCAGCAGCCACACCGGGACAGGTGGCTACGAGCAGTACTTC
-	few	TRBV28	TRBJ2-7	CASRISPAGEQYF	TGTGCCAGCAGGATTAGCCCCGCCGGCGAGCAGTACTTC
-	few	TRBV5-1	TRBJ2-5	CASSQKGGYGTQYF	TGCGCCAGCAGCCAAAAGGGGGGATACGGGACCCAGTACTTC
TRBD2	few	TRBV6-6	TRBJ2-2	CASGDGRGGPTGELFF	TGTGCCAGCGGCGACGGGCGGGGAGGGCCGACCGGGGAGCTGTTTTTT
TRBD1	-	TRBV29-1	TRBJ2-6	CSATGGSGANVLTF	TGCAGCGCAACAGGGGGCTCTGGGGCCAACGTCCTGACTTTC
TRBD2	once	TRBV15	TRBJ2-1	CATSRDLPSGFYNEQFF	TGTGCCACCAGCAGAGATCTCCCTAGCGGGTTCTACAATGAGCAGTTCTTC
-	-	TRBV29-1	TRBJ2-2	CSVDGANTGELFF	TGCAGCGTTGATGGCGCGAACACCGGGGAGCTGTTTTTT
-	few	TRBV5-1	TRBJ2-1	CASSLAGVNEQFF	TGCGCCAGCAGCTTGGCCGGGGTCAATGAGCAGTTCTTC
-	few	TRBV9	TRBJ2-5	CASSEDYGPIETQYF	TGTGCCAGCAGCGAGGACTACGGGCCCATAGAGACCCAGTACTTC
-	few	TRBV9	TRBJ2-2	CASSTGSTNTGELFF	TGTGCCAGCAGCACCGGGTCGACGAACACCGGGGAGCTGTTTTTT
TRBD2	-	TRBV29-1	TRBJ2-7	CSVEGTAGSAYEQYF	TGCAGCGTTGAAGGTACAGCGGGATCCGCCTACGAGCAGTACTTC
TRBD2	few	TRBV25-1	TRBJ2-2	CASSEYAGTTNTGELFF	TGTGCCAGCAGTGAATATGCCGGGACTACCAACACCGGGGAGCTGTTTTTT
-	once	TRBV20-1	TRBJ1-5	CSARVSGPQHF	TGCAGTGCCAGAGTTTCCGGTCCCCAGCATTTT
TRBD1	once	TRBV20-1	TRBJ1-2	CSATGDYGYTF	TGCAGTGCAACAGGGGACTATGGCTACACCTTC
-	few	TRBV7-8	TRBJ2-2	CASSLDRLTSLTGELFF	TGTGCCAGCAGCTTAGATCGTTTGACTAGTTTGACCGGGGAGCTGTTTTTT
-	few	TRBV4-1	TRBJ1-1	CASTMTISNTEAFF	TGCGCCAGCACCATGACAATTTCGAACACTGAAGCTTTCTTT
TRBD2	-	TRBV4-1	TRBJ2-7	CASSQVTSGSSEQYF	TGCGCCAGCAGCCAAGTGACTAGCGGGAGTTCCGAGCAGTACTTC
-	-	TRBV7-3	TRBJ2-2	CASSLEITGELFF	TGTGCCAGCAGCTTAGAAATTACCGGGGAGCTGTTTTTT
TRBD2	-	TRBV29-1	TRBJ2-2	CSVHVASGRAGELFF	TGCAGCGTCCATGTTGCTAGCGGGAGGGCCGGGGAGCTGTTTTTT
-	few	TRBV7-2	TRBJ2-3	CASSLADTRTDTQYF	TGTGCCAGCAGCTTAGCGGACACCCGCACAGATACGCAGTATTTT
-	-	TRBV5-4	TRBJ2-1	CASSHRQRALEEQFF	TGTGCCAGCAGCCATCGACAGAGGGCATTGGAAGAGCAGTTCTTC
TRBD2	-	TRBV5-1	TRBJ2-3	CASSLEAGGTTDTQYF	TGCGCCAGCAGCTTGGAGGCGGGAGGGACCACAGATACGCAGTATTTT
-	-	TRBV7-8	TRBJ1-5	CASSEYQGQPQHF	TGTGCCAGCAGCGAGTATCAAGGTCAGCCCCAGCATTTT
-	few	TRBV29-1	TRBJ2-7	CSVEAEGLREQYF	TGCAGCGTTGAAGCTGAGGGGTTGCGGGAGCAGTACTTC
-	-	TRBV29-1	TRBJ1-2	CSAGPDSFEAYGYTF	TGCAGCGCGGGCCCTGACAGTTTTGAGGCCTATGGCTACACCTTC